The entry below describes one TCR beta chain. The CDR3 is 13 amino acids. Deletions cut 2 bases from V and 5 bases from J, with 11 bases between. The germline gives CDR1 SGHRS, CDR2 YFSETQ. Assay: immunoSEQ multiplex PCR; the TCRdb copy retains only in-frame clones and omits some. The sample yields some 90,000 clones, 89% seen once. The data are from a study of blood T cell repertoires in COVID-19. Study-level information: From T cells, B-cell-depleted T cells, or PBMCs came the material, which was cDNA or gDNA.

This sequence originates from a woman of 80 years or more with active COVID-19. The sequencing sample was made of peripheral blood. The genes are TRBV5-1 and TRBJ2-7; the D gene is possibly TRBD1 (6 bases). CDR3 bases: TGCGCCAGCAGCTTCCAACAGGGTGACGAGCAGTACTTC. Translating gives CASSFQQGDEQYF.